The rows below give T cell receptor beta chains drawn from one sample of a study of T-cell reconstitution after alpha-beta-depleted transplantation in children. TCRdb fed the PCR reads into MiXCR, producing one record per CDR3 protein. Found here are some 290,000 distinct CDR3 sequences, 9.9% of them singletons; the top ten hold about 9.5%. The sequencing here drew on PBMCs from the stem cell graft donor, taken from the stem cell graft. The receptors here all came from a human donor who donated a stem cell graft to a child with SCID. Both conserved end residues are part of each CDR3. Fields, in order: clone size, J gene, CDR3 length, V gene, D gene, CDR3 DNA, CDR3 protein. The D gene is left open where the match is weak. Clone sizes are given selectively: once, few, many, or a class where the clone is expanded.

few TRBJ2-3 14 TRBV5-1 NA TGCGCCAGCAGCTTGCAGGGGAGTCCAGATACGCAGTATTTT CASSLQGSPDTQYF
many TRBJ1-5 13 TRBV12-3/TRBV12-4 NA TGTGCCAGCAGTTTTTCCAAGGGAGAGCCCCAGCATTTT CASSFSKGEPQHF
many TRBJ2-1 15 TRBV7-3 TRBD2 TGTGCCAGCAGCTTAAGGCTAGCGGGGTACAATGAGCAGTTCTTC CASSLRLAGYNEQFF
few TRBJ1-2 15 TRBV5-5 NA TGTGCCAGCAGCTTCGACAGCGCCACGTACTATGGCTACACCTTC CASSFDSATYYGYTF
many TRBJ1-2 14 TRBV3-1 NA TGTGCCAGCAGCGAAGCGGGGCAGGGGTATGGCTACACCTTC CASSEAGQGYGYTF
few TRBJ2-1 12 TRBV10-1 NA TGCGCCAGCAGTGAAACGGGAAATGAGCAGTTCTTC CASSETGNEQFF
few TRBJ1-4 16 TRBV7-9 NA TGTGCCAGCAGCTGGCAACCGGCTGCCTCCGGGGAAAAACTGTTTTTT CASSWQPAASGEKLFF
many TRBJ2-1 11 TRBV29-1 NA TGCAGCGTCCCCGGGGCCAATGAGCAGTTCTTC CSVPGANEQFF
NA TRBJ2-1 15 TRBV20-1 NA TGCAGTGCAACCGACTGGGGAGCCGGGATGCATGAGCAGTTCTTC CSATDWGAGMHEQFF
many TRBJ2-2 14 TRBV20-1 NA TGCAGTGCTAAGGGGGGGCAAGGAACCGGGGAGCTGTTTTTT CSAKGGQGTGELFF
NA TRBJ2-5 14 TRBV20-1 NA TGCAGTGCAAGCGGACAGAACCCTCAAGAGACCCAGTACTTC CSASGQNPQETQYF
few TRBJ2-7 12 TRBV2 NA TGTGCCAGCAGTGAAGACATCTACGAGCAGTACTTC CASSEDIYEQYF
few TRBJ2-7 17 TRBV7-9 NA TGTGCCAGCAGCTTAAACCCCCCCGACAGTACCTTCTACGAGCAGTACTTC CASSLNPPDSTFYEQYF
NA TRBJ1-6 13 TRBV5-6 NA TGTGCCAGCAGCCTTGGGAAAAGGGGTCCCCTCCACTTT CASSLGKRGPLHF
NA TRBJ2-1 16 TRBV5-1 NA TGCGCCAGCAGCTTGGGTGAAGGGGGGTCCTACAATGAGCAGTTCTTC CASSLGEGGSYNEQFF
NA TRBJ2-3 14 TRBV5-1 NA TGCGCCAGCAGCTCCCTCGTGGCAACAGATACGCAGTATTTT CASSSLVATDTQYF
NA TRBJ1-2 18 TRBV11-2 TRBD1 TGTGCCAGCAGCCGACCGTCCTCCGGGACAGGGAATAACTATGGCTACACCTTC CASSRPSSGTGNNYGYTF
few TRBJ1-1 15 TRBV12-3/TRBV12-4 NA TGTGCCAGCAGTTTAGGGGGAGGGTCGAACACTGAAGCTTTCTTT CASSLGGGSNTEAFF
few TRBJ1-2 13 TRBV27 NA TGTGCCAGCAGTCCCTCCGGCATCTATGGCTACACCTTC CASSPSGIYGYTF
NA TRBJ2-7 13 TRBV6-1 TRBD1 TGTGCCAGCAGTCGCACCAAGGGGGCCGAGCAGTACTTC CASSRTKGAEQYF
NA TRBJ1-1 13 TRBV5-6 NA TGTGCCAGCAGCTCCCGGAAGAACACTGAAGCTTTCTTT CASSSRKNTEAFF
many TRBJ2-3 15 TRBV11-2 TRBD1 TGTGCCAGCAGCCTGAGGACAGGGAAAACAGATACGCAGTATTTT CASSLRTGKTDTQYF
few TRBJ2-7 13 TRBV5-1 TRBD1 TGCGCCAGCTACAGAGAGACAGGGAACGAGCAGTACTTC CASYRETGNEQYF
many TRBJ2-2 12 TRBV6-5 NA TGTGCCAGCAAGCGGAGAACCGGGGAGCTGTTTTTT CASKRRTGELFF
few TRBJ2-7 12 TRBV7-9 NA TGTGCCAGCAGCCTCCTCGGCCCCGAGCAGTACTTC CASSLLGPEQYF
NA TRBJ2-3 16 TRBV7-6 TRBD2 TGTGCCAGCAGCCCCCAACTAGCGGGGATAGCAGATACGCAGTATTTT CASSPQLAGIADTQYF
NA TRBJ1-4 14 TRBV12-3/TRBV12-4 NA TGTGCCAGCAGTTACTCGGCTGTTAATGAAAAACTGGTTTTT CASSYSAVNEKLVF
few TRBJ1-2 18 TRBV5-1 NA TGCGCCAGCAGCTTGGCCATATTAGTGGGCAGGAGGAACTATGGCTACACCTTC CASSLAILVGRRNYGYTF
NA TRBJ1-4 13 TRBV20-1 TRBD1 TGCAGTGCTATTTCGGGACAGGGGGTGGAACTGTTTTTT CSAISGQGVELFF
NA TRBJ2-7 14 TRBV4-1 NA TGCGCCAGCAGCCCCCAGAGGGGAGGATACGAGCAGTACTTC CASSPQRGGYEQYF
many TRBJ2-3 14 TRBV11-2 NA TGTGCCAGCAGCTTATTAATTTCACAGGATACGCAGTATTTT CASSLLISQDTQYF
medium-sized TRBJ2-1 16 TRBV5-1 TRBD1 TGCGCCAGCAGCTTTCGGACAGGCTTCTCCTACAATGAGCAGTTCTTC CASSFRTGFSYNEQFF
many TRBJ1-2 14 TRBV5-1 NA TGCGCCAGCAGCTTGGACACTACTAACTATGGCTACACCTTC CASSLDTTNYGYTF
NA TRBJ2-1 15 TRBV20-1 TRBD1 TGCAGTGCTCACTCTACAGGGGGCTCCTACAATGAGCAGTTCTTC CSAHSTGGSYNEQFF
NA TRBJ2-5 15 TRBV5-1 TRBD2 TGCGCCAGCAGCTTGGCGGCTAGCGGGAAAGAGACCCAGTACTTC CASSLAASGKETQYF
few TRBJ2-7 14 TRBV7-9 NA TGTGCCAGCAGCTTAGTGGGGGAAGGCTACGAGCAGTACTTC CASSLVGEGYEQYF
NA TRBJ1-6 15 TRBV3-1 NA TGTGCCAGCAGCCAAGGAGGCAGGAGAAATTCACCCCTCCACTTT CASSQGGRRNSPLHF
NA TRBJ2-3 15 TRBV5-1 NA TGCGCCAGCAGCTTGAGCGGCCCGGGCACAGATACGCAGTATTTT CASSLSGPGTDTQYF
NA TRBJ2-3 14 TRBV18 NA TGTGCCAGCTCACCCCTGCCACCCACAGATACGCAGTATTTT CASSPLPPTDTQYF
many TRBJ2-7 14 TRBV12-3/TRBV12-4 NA TGTGCCAGCAGTTTTGGGACGGGTTCCTACGAGCAGTACTTC CASSFGTGSYEQYF
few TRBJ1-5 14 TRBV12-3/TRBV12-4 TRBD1 TGTGCCAGCAGTTTAGCAGGGGGCGCCCAGCCCCAGCATTTT CASSLAGGAQPQHF
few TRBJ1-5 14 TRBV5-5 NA TGTGCCAGCAGCTTAGAAGGGTATAGCCAGCCCCAGCATTTT CASSLEGYSQPQHF
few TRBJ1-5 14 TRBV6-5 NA TGTGCCAGCAGTTCGAGTTACGGCAATCAGCCCCAGCATTTT CASSSSYGNQPQHF
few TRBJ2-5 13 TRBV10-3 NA TGTGCCATCAGAGAAACAGGGCAAGAGACCCAGTACTTC CAIRETGQETQYF
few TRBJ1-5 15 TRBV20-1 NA TGCAGTGCTAGCCCCCTGCCCGCGGGCAATCAGCCCCAGCATTTT CSASPLPAGNQPQHF